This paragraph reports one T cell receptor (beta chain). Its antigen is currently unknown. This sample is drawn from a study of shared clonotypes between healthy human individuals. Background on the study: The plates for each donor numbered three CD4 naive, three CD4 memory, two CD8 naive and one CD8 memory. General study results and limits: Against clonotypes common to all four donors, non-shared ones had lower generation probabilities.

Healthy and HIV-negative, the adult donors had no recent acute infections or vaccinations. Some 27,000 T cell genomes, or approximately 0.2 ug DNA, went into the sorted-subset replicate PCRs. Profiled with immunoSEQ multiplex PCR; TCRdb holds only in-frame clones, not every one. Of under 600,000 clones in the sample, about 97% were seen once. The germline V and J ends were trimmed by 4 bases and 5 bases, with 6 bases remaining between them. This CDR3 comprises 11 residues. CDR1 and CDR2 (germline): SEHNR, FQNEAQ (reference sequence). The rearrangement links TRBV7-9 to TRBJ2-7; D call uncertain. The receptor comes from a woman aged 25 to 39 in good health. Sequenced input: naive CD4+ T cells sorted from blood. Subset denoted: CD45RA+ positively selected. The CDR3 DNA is TGTGCCAGCAGCTCTCTTCACGAGCAGTACTTC. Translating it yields CASSSLHEQYF.